The 6 T cell receptor beta chains in this list originate from one sample, sequenced in a study of siplizumab effects on memory and regulatory T cells. The protocol was immunoSEQ multiplex PCR, while the TCRdb copy is restricted to in-frame clones and leaves out a portion. Of about 69,000 clones in the sample, around 90% were seen once. The sample comprised Tregs sorted from blood. Receptors originate from a human donor in good health.

The chain has TRBV4-3 and TRBJ1-6; D gene ambiguous. CDR3 length: 15 amino acids. V was cut by 1 base and J by 7 bases, with 11 bases left in between. Per germline, CDR1 LGHNA and CDR2 YSLEER. The CDR3 DNA follows: TGCGCCAGCAGCCAAGTGCCAGGTCGGAATTCACCCCTCCACTTT. Translating gives CASSQVPGRNSPLHF.

J is TRBJ1-2 and V is TRBV28; the match to TRBD1 covers 8 bases. This CDR3 is built from 16 residues. With 5 bases clipped from V and 4 bases from J, the junction kept 12 bases outside the gene matches. CDR1 MDHEN and CDR2 SYDVKM come from the germline V gene. The CDR3 region is CASSNNAGGIGYGYTF. CDR3 DNA sequence: TGTGCCAGCAGTAACAACGCAGGGGGCATTGGCTATGGCTACACCTTC.

This clone occurred a few times. This chain connects TRBV27 to TRBJ2-5, with 8 bases fitting TRBD1. V was pared by 6 bases and J by 1 base, with 1 base of the junction left unmatched. The CDR3 spans 13 residues. Per the germline V gene, CDR1 is MNHEY and CDR2 is SMNVEV (reference sequence). DNA for the CDR3: TGTGCCAGCAGCACAGGGGGCCAAGAGACCCAGTACTTC. This translates into CASSTGGQETQYF.

This chain uses TRBV9 with TRBJ2-7; TRBD2 matches at 7 bases. Trimming at V came to 7 bases and at J to 2 bases, leaving 9 bases not matched to a gene. Germline assignment: CDR1 SGDLS and CDR2 YYNGEE. This CDR3 region has 14 residues. The CDR3 is CASAPLSGTYEQYF. CDR3 nucleotide sequence: TGTGCCAGCGCCCCCCTCAGCGGGACCTACGAGCAGTACTTC.

The chain joins TRBV27 to TRBJ2-3, with 13 bases matching TRBD2. The CDR3 consists of 17 residues. Germline V gene data show CDR1 as MNHEY and CDR2 as SMNVEV (reference sequence). Trimming cost V 6 bases and J 2 bases; bases outside gene matches: 8. In DNA form, the CDR3 reads TGTGCCAGCAGACCACCCGGGACTAGCGGGATCACAGATACGCAGTATTTT. Amino acids: CASRPPGTSGITDTQYF.

This chain links TRBV7-8 with TRBJ2-2; 7 bases fit TRBD2. The CDR3 is 15 residues long. The germline gives CDR1 SGHVS, CDR2 FQNEAQ. Germline trimming cut 6 bases from V and 2 bases from J; bases unmatched to any gene: 6. The CDR3 nucleotides are TGTGCCAGCAGACCCAGCGGGATCAACACCGGGGAGCTGTTTTTT. This codes for CASRPSGINTGELFF. The full variable domain, rest sourced from reference TRBV7-8 and TRBJ2-2, is GAGVSQSPRYKVAKRGQDVALRCDPISGHVSLFWYQQALGQGPEFLTYFQNEAQLDKSGLPSDRFFAERPEGSVSTLKIQRTQQEDSAVYLCASRPSGINTGELFFGEGSRLTVL.